The rows below give T cell receptor beta chains drawn from one sample of a study of identical twins. Using its own MiXCR run on the 5' RACE reads, TCRdb lists one record per CDR3 protein. The sample holds about 480,000 distinct CDR3 sequences, 11% to 15% seen once. A further study also used this sample, focusing on yellow fever vaccine responses in identical twins.

The source material was CD4+ T cells sorted from blood. The source of these receptors is a woman under 30 in good health. CDR3s include the opening cysteine and the closing phenylalanine or tryptophan. Each record gives: CDR3 protein, CDR3 DNA, D gene, V gene, J gene, clone size. A D gene is named only where the DNA matches it firmly. Size is stated for part of the rows, as once, few or many counts, or as a class when the clone is expanded.

CDR3: CASTRQPNTGELFF
DNA: TGTGCCAGCACTAGACAGCCGAACACCGGGGAGCTGTTTTTT
D: .
V: TRBV6-4
J: TRBJ2-2
size: few

CDR3: CASSLFWGATFQFF
DNA: TGTGCCAGCAGCTTATTTTGGGGTGCGACGTTTCAGTTCTTC
D: .
V: TRBV7-2
J: TRBJ2-1
size: few

CDR3: CASWRQGGAYEQYF
DNA: TGTGCCAGCTGGAGACAGGGAGGTGCCTACGAGCAGTACTTC
D: .
V: TRBV6-1
J: TRBJ2-7
size: few

CDR3: CSARAIRGANEQFF
DNA: TGCAGTGCTAGGGCAATCAGGGGGGCTAATGAGCAGTTCTTC
D: .
V: TRBV20-1
J: TRBJ2-1
size: .

CDR3: CASSQDRGGEAFF
DNA: TGTGCCAGCAGCCAAGACAGGGGGGGTGAAGCTTTCTTT
D: TRBD1
V: TRBV4-2
J: TRBJ1-1
size: many

CDR3: CASSLLIGTGLAGANVLTF
DNA: TGTGCCAGCAGTTTGTTAATCGGGACAGGACTGGCTGGGGCCAACGTCCTGACTTTC
D: TRBD1
V: TRBV12-3/TRBV12-4
J: TRBJ2-6
size: .

CDR3: CASRDRGGTQYF
DNA: TGCGCCAGCAGGGACCGGGGGGGTACGCAGTATTTT
D: TRBD2
V: TRBV10-2
J: TRBJ2-3
size: many

CDR3: CASSKRVGETQYF
DNA: TGTGCCAGCAGCAAAAGGGTAGGGGAGACCCAGTACTTC
D: .
V: TRBV9
J: TRBJ2-5
size: .

CDR3: CASSLLGQALQETQYF
DNA: TGCGCCAGCAGCTTATTGGGACAGGCCCTTCAAGAGACCCAGTACTTC
D: TRBD1
V: TRBV5-1
J: TRBJ2-5
size: .

CDR3: CSVESSTDTQYF
DNA: TGCAGCGTTGAGTCGTCTACTGATACGCAGTATTTT
D: .
V: TRBV29-1
J: TRBJ2-3
size: many

CDR3: CASSPGRNTGELFF
DNA: TGTGCCAGCAGCCCAGGACGAAACACCGGGGAGCTGTTTTTT
D: .
V: TRBV12-3/TRBV12-4
J: TRBJ2-2
size: many

CDR3: CASSYSGRGENIQYF
DNA: TGTGCCAGCAGTTACTCGGGCAGGGGAGAAAACATTCAGTACTTC
D: .
V: TRBV6-5
J: TRBJ2-4
size: .

CDR3: CAISGRFQETQYF
DNA: TGTGCCATCAGTGGGAGGTTCCAAGAGACCCAGTACTTC
D: .
V: TRBV10-3
J: TRBJ2-5
size: many

CDR3: CASRADRGQNSPLHF
DNA: TGTGCCAGCAGGGCTGACAGGGGGCAGAATTCACCCCTCCACTTT
D: TRBD1
V: TRBV6-1
J: TRBJ1-6
size: few

CDR3: CASKQDRADFGQYF
DNA: TGTGCCAGCAAGCAGGACAGGGCTGACTTCGGGCAGTACTTC
D: TRBD1
V: TRBV2
J: TRBJ2-7
size: few

CDR3: CATSIPGTGSNEQYF
DNA: TGTGCCACCAGCATTCCCGGGACAGGGAGCAACGAGCAGTACTTC
D: TRBD1
V: TRBV15
J: TRBJ2-7
size: few

CDR3: CASSLGLLAGGLYNEQFF
DNA: TGTGCCAGCAGCTTAGGGCTGTTAGCGGGAGGCCTGTACAATGAGCAGTTCTTC
D: TRBD2
V: TRBV7-2
J: TRBJ2-1
size: many

CDR3: CASSPGTATISEQFF
DNA: TGCGCCAGCAGTCCCGGGACAGCAACAATCTCGGAGCAGTTCTTC
D: TRBD1
V: TRBV5-1
J: TRBJ2-1
size: .

CDR3: CASSLVAVDTQYF
DNA: TGTGCCAGCAGCTTAGTCGCGGTTGATACGCAGTATTTT
D: .
V: TRBV7-2
J: TRBJ2-3
size: few

CDR3: CASSADTGGGYNEQFF
DNA: TGCGCCAGCAGCGCCGACACAGGGGGCGGCTACAATGAGCAGTTCTTC
D: TRBD1
V: TRBV5-1
J: TRBJ2-1
size: few

CDR3: CASSEGTLRGKTEAFF
DNA: TGTGCCAGCAGCGAAGGGACACTTCGGGGGAAGACTGAAGCTTTCTTT
D: .
V: TRBV5-4
J: TRBJ1-1
size: .

CDR3: CASSPTSDKNIQYF
DNA: TGTGCCAGCTCACCTACTAGCGACAAAAACATTCAGTACTTC
D: TRBD2
V: TRBV18
J: TRBJ2-4
size: many

CDR3: CASSLGLAGGPIADTQYF
DNA: TGCGCCAGCAGCCTAGGACTAGCGGGAGGGCCGATCGCAGATACGCAGTATTTT
D: TRBD2
V: TRBV5-1
J: TRBJ2-3
size: .

CDR3: CAISPAYEQYF
DNA: TGTGCCATCAGCCCTGCCTACGAGCAGTACTTC
D: .
V: TRBV10-3
J: TRBJ2-7
size: many

CDR3: CASSQDPGTVYEQYF
DNA: TGCGCCAGCAGCCAAGACCCCGGGACGGTGTACGAGCAGTACTTC
D: .
V: TRBV4-3
J: TRBJ2-7
size: .

CDR3: CASRKYTDTQYF
DNA: TGTGCCAGCAGGAAATACACAGATACGCAGTATTTT
D: .
V: TRBV2
J: TRBJ2-3
size: .

CDR3: CASSLGQGTEKLFF
DNA: TGTGCCAGCAGTTTAGGACAGGGAACTGAAAAACTGTTTTTT
D: TRBD1
V: TRBV6-5
J: TRBJ1-4
size: once

CDR3: CASSPPGQGARETQYF
DNA: TGTGCCAGCAGCCCCCCCGGACAGGGGGCGAGGGAGACCCAGTACTTC
D: TRBD1
V: TRBV7-9
J: TRBJ2-5
size: .

CDR3: CATSRSIPKPRDRVYGYTF
DNA: TGTGCCACCAGCAGATCAATTCCGAAGCCCCGGGACAGGGTCTATGGCTACACCTTC
D: TRBD1
V: TRBV15
J: TRBJ1-2
size: few

CDR3: CASEVAGTDTQYF
DNA: TGCGCCAGCGAGGTAGCGGGCACAGATACGCAGTATTTT
D: .
V: TRBV5-1
J: TRBJ2-3
size: few

CDR3: CASTSLVGLDPQYF
DNA: TGTGCCAGTACCTCCCTAGTAGGGTTGGATCCGCAGTATTTT
D: .
V: TRBV19
J: TRBJ2-3
size: .

CDR3: CASSAFSPGGAQGYTF
DNA: TGTGCCAGCAGTGCCTTTAGTCCGGGCGGGGCTCAGGGCTACACCTTC
D: .
V: TRBV6-1
J: TRBJ1-2
size: .

CDR3: CASSLVASVETQYF
DNA: TGCGCCAGCAGCTTGGTAGCTAGCGTCGAGACCCAGTACTTC
D: .
V: TRBV5-1
J: TRBJ2-5
size: few

CDR3: CATSRAGFLAGGHVYF
DNA: TGTGCCACCAGCAGAGCTGGTTTCCTGGCGGGGGGCCACGTGTATTTT
D: TRBD2
V: TRBV15
J: TRBJ2-3
size: .

CDR3: CASSLEISYEQYF
DNA: TGTGCCAGCAGTTTAGAAATTTCCTACGAGCAGTACTTC
D: .
V: TRBV28
J: TRBJ2-7
size: .

CDR3: CASSLSPDRAGELFF
DNA: TGTGCCAGCAGCTTATCCCCCGACCGAGCCGGGGAGCTGTTTTTT
D: .
V: TRBV7-2
J: TRBJ2-2
size: .

CDR3: CASSRTLSKNIQYF
DNA: TGTGCCAGCAGTCGGACACTTTCCAAAAACATTCAGTACTTC
D: .
V: TRBV6-2/TRBV6-3
J: TRBJ2-4
size: .

CDR3: CSVGTQYTDTQYF
DNA: TGCAGCGTCGGGACACAATACACAGATACGCAGTATTTT
D: .
V: TRBV29-1
J: TRBJ2-3
size: .

CDR3: CASSFQNRGPDTQYF
DNA: TGTGCCAGCAGTTTCCAGAACAGGGGGCCAGATACGCAGTATTTT
D: TRBD1
V: TRBV12-3/TRBV12-4
J: TRBJ2-3
size: .

CDR3: CASSYSFAGSDTQYF
DNA: TGTGCCAGCAGTTACTCTTTCGCAGGGTCAGATACGCAGTATTTT
D: .
V: TRBV6-5
J: TRBJ2-3
size: .

CDR3: CASSPGIHSYNEQFF
DNA: TGTGCCAGCAGCCCCGGAATCCACTCCTACAATGAGCAGTTCTTC
D: .
V: TRBV12-3/TRBV12-4
J: TRBJ2-1
size: few

CDR3: CASSAGGQSDTQYF
DNA: TGTGCCAGCAGCGCGGGGGGGCAGTCAGATACGCAGTATTTT
D: TRBD2
V: TRBV11-3
J: TRBJ2-3
size: .

CDR3: CASSHQRSGTPSTDTQYF
DNA: TGTGCCAGCAGCCACCAGAGGTCGGGCACCCCAAGCACAGATACGCAGTATTTT
D: .
V: TRBV4-2
J: TRBJ2-3
size: .

CDR3: CASSPGLAANYEQYF
DNA: TGTGCCAGCAGCCCTGGACTAGCGGCGAACTACGAGCAGTACTTC
D: TRBD2
V: TRBV7-2
J: TRBJ2-7
size: few

CDR3: CASSAGQGISPLHF
DNA: TGTGCCAGCAGCGCGGGACAGGGTATTTCACCCCTCCACTTT
D: TRBD1
V: TRBV9
J: TRBJ1-6
size: .

CDR3: CASSPSPTSGGPETQYF
DNA: TGTGCCAGCAGTCCCTCCCCTACTAGCGGGGGGCCCGAGACCCAGTACTTC
D: TRBD2
V: TRBV12-3/TRBV12-4
J: TRBJ2-5
size: .

CDR3: CASSLSKGGEKLFF
DNA: TGTGCCAGCAGCTTATCGAAAGGTGGCGAAAAACTGTTTTTT
D: .
V: TRBV7-9
J: TRBJ1-4
size: .

CDR3: CASSPLGADTQYF
DNA: TGTGCCAGCTCACCGCTAGGGGCAGATACGCAGTATTTT
D: .
V: TRBV18
J: TRBJ2-3
size: .

CDR3: CSVEGLAGGYSTDTQYF
DNA: TGCAGCGTTGAAGGACTAGCGGGGGGGTATAGCACAGATACGCAGTATTTT
D: TRBD2
V: TRBV29-1
J: TRBJ2-3
size: few

CDR3: CASCGGVQETQYF
DNA: TGTGCCAGCTGTGGCGGGGTACAAGAGACCCAGTACTTC
D: .
V: TRBV18
J: TRBJ2-5
size: .

CDR3: CASGWNYGYTF
DNA: TGTGCTAGTGGTTGGAACTATGGCTACACCTTC
D: .
V: TRBV12-5
J: TRBJ1-2
size: .

CDR3: CASSLNSHSYEQYF
DNA: TGTGCCAGCAGCTTAAACAGCCACTCCTACGAGCAGTACTTC
D: .
V: TRBV7-6
J: TRBJ2-7
size: .

CDR3: CSARVFSSRDYLEQFF
DNA: TGCAGTGCTAGGGTGTTCTCTTCCCGGGACTACCTTGAGCAGTTCTTC
D: TRBD2
V: TRBV20-1
J: TRBJ2-1
size: .